A selection of T cell receptor beta chains follows, all from one sample in a study of control samples from healthy donors and cancer patients. Profiling relied on immunoSEQ multiplex PCR, and the TCRdb table lists in-frame clones only, not all of them. The table shows fewer than 150,000 clones, with roughly 92% occurring only once. Sequencing input: blood. The receptors stem from a woman between 18 and 29 years old in good health. Each CDR3 is given with its conserved first and last residue. D genes are given only for firm matches. Size is omitted from some rows. Given values are once, few, many or a class for expanded clones.

v_call: TRBV7-2
d_call: NA
clone_size: once
j_call: TRBJ2-7
cdr3_nt: TGTGCCAGCAGCGCAGGACAGTCCTACGAGCAGTACTTC
cdr3_aa: CASSAGQSYEQYF

v_call: TRBV28
d_call: TRBD1
clone_size: NA
j_call: TRBJ1-6
cdr3_nt: TGTGCCAGCAGTTCGACAGGGCGTAACCTTTCACCCCTCCACTTT
cdr3_aa: CASSSTGRNLSPLHF

v_call: TRBV14
d_call: NA
clone_size: NA
j_call: TRBJ1-2
cdr3_nt: TGTGCCAGCAGCCAAGCCGGACTGGTCTATGGCTACACCTTC
cdr3_aa: CASSQAGLVYGYTF

v_call: TRBV6-5
d_call: NA
clone_size: NA
j_call: TRBJ2-3
cdr3_nt: TGTGCCAGCAGTTACTCCCCAACAGGAACAGATACGCAGTATTTT
cdr3_aa: CASSYSPTGTDTQYF

v_call: TRBV2
d_call: NA
clone_size: NA
j_call: TRBJ2-2
cdr3_nt: TGTGCCAGCAGTGAAAGGGGGGCCACCGGGGAGCTGTTTTTT
cdr3_aa: CASSERGATGELFF

v_call: TRBV4-1
d_call: TRBD1
clone_size: NA
j_call: TRBJ2-1
cdr3_nt: TGCGCCAGCAGCCAAGATCAGATCAGGGGGCGCTTTAGGAATGAGCAGTTCTTC
cdr3_aa: CASSQDQIRGRFRNEQFF

v_call: TRBV12-3/TRBV12-4
d_call: NA
clone_size: NA
j_call: TRBJ1-2
cdr3_nt: TGTGCCAGCACCCGTAACTATGGCTACACCTTC
cdr3_aa: CASTRNYGYTF

v_call: TRBV6-6
d_call: NA
clone_size: NA
j_call: TRBJ1-1
cdr3_nt: TGTGCCAGCACCGATACTAGAAGGAACACTGAAGCTTTCTTT
cdr3_aa: CASTDTRRNTEAFF

v_call: TRBV3-1/TRBV3-2
d_call: TRBD1
clone_size: NA
j_call: TRBJ1-1
cdr3_nt: TGTGCCAGCAGCCAACGGATCGGACAGGGGAACACTGAAGCTTTCTTT
cdr3_aa: CASSQRIGQGNTEAFF

v_call: TRBV3-1/TRBV3-2
d_call: TRBD2
clone_size: NA
j_call: TRBJ2-1
cdr3_nt: TGTGCCAGCAGCCCCCGGGCCAATGGCGGGAGGGCATTAACCTTCAATGAGCAGTTCTTC
cdr3_aa: CASSPRANGGRALTFNEQFF

v_call: TRBV18
d_call: NA
clone_size: NA
j_call: TRBJ2-5
cdr3_nt: TGTGCCAGCTCACCTAACTTACTAGTCGCGCGACGCGGGACCACGGAATCCCAAGAGACCCAGTACTTC
cdr3_aa: CASSPNLLVARRGTTESQETQYF

v_call: TRBV19
d_call: TRBD2
clone_size: NA
j_call: TRBJ2-3
cdr3_nt: TGTGCCAGCCGGACTAGCGGCTTCACAGATACGCAGTATTTT
cdr3_aa: CASRTSGFTDTQYF

v_call: TRBV29-1
d_call: TRBD1
clone_size: NA
j_call: TRBJ1-1
cdr3_nt: TGCAGCGTTGAGGGGATTGGGACAGGGGGGACTGAAGCTTTCTTT
cdr3_aa: CSVEGIGTGGTEAFF

v_call: TRBV2
d_call: NA
clone_size: NA
j_call: TRBJ1-2
cdr3_nt: TGTGCCAGCAGTGCCAGGGGATATGGCTACACCTTC
cdr3_aa: CASSARGYGYTF

v_call: TRBV25-1
d_call: TRBD2
clone_size: NA
j_call: TRBJ2-3
cdr3_nt: TGTGCCAGCAGTGAATATCCCACCGCTAGCGGGAGTTGGTATTTT
cdr3_aa: CASSEYPTASGSWYF

v_call: TRBV5-1
d_call: NA
clone_size: NA
j_call: TRBJ1-3
cdr3_nt: TGCGCCAGCAGCTTGGGCCACCTTAAACAGGGAACTGGAAACACCATATATTTT
cdr3_aa: CASSLGHLKQGTGNTIYF

v_call: TRBV18
d_call: NA
clone_size: NA
j_call: TRBJ1-1
cdr3_nt: TGTGCCAGCGCGGGACTCCCGAACACTGAAGCTTTCTTT
cdr3_aa: CASAGLPNTEAFF

v_call: TRBV24-1
d_call: TRBD1
clone_size: NA
j_call: TRBJ1-4
cdr3_nt: TGTGCCACCAGTGAGGGACAGGGATTTAATGAAAAACTGTTTTTT
cdr3_aa: CATSEGQGFNEKLFF

v_call: TRBV9
d_call: NA
clone_size: NA
j_call: TRBJ1-5
cdr3_nt: TGTGCCAGCAGCCCGCAGGGATCTAGCAATCAGCCCCAGCATTTT
cdr3_aa: CASSPQGSSNQPQHF

v_call: TRBV5-4
d_call: NA
clone_size: NA
j_call: TRBJ2-3
cdr3_nt: TGTGCCAGTCAAAGGACCTTCACAGATACGCAGTATTTT
cdr3_aa: CASQRTFTDTQYF

v_call: TRBV21-1
d_call: NA
clone_size: NA
j_call: TRBJ2-4
cdr3_nt: TGTGCCAGCAGCGAAGGTCTCGCCCTAGCCAAAAACATTCAGTACTTC
cdr3_aa: CASSEGLALAKNIQYF

v_call: TRBV15
d_call: NA
clone_size: NA
j_call: TRBJ1-1
cdr3_nt: TGTGCCACCAGCAGAGGACTACGGGGGACCACTGAAGCTTTCTTT
cdr3_aa: CATSRGLRGTTEAFF

v_call: TRBV19
d_call: TRBD1
clone_size: NA
j_call: TRBJ1-1
cdr3_nt: TGTGCCAGTAGCGACGACAGGGAGGCGTATAGAACTGAAGCTTTCTTT
cdr3_aa: CASSDDREAYRTEAFF

v_call: TRBV28
d_call: NA
clone_size: NA
j_call: TRBJ1-1
cdr3_nt: TGTGCCAGCAGGATGGCAGGGAGGAACACTGAAGCTTTCTTT
cdr3_aa: CASRMAGRNTEAFF